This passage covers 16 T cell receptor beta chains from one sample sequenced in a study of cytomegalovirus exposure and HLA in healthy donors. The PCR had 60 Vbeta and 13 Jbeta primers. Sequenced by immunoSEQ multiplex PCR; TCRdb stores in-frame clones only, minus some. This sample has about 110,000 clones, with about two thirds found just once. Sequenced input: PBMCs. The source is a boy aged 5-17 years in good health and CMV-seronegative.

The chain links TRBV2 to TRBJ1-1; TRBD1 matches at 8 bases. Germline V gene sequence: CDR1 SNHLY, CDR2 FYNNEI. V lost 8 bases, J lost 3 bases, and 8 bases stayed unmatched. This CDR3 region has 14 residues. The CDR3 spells CASDREQGDTEAFF. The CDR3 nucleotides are TGTGCCAGCGATAGAGAACAGGGGGACACTGAAGCTTTCTTT.

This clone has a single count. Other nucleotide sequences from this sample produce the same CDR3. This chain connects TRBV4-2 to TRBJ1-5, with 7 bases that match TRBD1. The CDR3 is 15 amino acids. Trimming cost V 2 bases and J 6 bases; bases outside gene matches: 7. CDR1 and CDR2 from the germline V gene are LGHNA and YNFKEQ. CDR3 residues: CASSQNRDSSQPQHF. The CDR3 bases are TGTGCCAGCAGCCAAAATCGGGACAGCTCTCAGCCCCAGCATTTT.

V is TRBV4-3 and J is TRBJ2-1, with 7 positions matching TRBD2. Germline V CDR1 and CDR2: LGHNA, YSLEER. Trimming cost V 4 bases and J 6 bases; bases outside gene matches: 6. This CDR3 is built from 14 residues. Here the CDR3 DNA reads TGCGCCAGCAGCCCCGGACTAGGGTTCAATGAGCAGTTCTTC. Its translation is CASSPGLGFNEQFF.

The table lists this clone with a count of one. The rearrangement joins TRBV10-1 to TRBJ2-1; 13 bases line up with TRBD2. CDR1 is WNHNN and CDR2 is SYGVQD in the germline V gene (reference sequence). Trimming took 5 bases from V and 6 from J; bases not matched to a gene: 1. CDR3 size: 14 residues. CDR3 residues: CASSTSGRVNEQFF. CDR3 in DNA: TGCGCCAGCAGTACTAGCGGGAGGGTCAATGAGCAGTTCTTC.

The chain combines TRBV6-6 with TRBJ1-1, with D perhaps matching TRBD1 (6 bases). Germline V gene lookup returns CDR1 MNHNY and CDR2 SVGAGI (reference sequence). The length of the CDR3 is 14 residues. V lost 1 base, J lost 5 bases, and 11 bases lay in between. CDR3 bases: TGTGCCAGCAGTTACTTGGCAGGGGAGACTGAAGCTTTCTTT. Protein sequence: CASSYLAGETEAFF.

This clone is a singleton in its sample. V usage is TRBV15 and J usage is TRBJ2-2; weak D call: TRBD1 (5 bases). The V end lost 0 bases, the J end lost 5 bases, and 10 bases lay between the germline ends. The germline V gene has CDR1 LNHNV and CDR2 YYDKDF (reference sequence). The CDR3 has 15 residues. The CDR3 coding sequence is TGTGCCACCAGCAGAGACAGGGTTTTAACCGGGGAGCTGTTTTTT. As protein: CATSRDRVLTGELFF.

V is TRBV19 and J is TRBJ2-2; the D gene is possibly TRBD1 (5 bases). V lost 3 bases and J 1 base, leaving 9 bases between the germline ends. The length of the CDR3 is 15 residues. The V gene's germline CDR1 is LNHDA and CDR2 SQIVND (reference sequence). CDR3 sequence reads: CASSMVGLNTGELFF. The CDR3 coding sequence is TGTGCCAGTAGTATGGTGGGGCTGAACACCGGGGAGCTGTTTTTT.

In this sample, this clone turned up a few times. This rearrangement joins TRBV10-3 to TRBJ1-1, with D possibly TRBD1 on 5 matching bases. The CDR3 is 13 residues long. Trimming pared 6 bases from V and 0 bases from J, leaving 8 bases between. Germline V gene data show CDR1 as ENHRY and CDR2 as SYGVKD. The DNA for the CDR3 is TGTGCCATCAGAGGGGCTATGAACACTGAAGCTTTCTTT. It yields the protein CAIRGAMNTEAFF.

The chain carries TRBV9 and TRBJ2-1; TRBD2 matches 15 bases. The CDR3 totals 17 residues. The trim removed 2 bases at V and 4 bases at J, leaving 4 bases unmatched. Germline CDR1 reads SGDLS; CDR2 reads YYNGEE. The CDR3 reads CASSVAGTSGGYNEQFF. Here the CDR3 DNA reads TGTGCCAGCAGCGTGGCCGGGACTAGCGGGGGGTACAATGAGCAGTTCTTC.

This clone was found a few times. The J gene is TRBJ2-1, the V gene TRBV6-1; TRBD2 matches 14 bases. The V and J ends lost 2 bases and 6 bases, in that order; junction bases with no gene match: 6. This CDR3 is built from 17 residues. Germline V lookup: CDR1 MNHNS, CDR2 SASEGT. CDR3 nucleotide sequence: TGTGCCAGCAGTGAAAATCGGGGACTAGCGGGAGCCAATGAGCAGTTCTTC. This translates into CASSENRGLAGANEQFF.

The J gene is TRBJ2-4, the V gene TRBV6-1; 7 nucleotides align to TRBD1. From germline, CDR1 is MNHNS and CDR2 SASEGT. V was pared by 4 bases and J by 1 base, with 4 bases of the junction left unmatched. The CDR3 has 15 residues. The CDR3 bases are TGTGCCAGCAGTGCATTGGGACAGGCCAAAAACATTCAGTACTTC. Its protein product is CASSALGQAKNIQYF.

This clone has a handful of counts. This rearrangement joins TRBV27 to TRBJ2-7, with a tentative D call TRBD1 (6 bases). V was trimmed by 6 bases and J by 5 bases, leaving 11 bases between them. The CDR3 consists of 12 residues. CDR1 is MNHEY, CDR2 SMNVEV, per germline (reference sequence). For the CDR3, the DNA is TGTGCCAGCAGGGCAGGGGTTAACGAGCAGTACTTC. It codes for CASRAGVNEQYF.

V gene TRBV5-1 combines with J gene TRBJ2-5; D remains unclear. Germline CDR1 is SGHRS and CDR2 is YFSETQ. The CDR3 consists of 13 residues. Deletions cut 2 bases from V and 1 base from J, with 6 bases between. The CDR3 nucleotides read TGCGCCAGCAGCTTTTACAGCCAAGAGACCCAGTACTTC. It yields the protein CASSFYSQETQYF.

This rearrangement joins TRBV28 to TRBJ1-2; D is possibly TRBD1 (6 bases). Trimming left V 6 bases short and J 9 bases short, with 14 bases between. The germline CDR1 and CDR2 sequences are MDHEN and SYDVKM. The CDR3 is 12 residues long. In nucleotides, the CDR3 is TGTGCCAGCAGCTATGGGGGCCCGAGCTACACCTTC. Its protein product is CASSYGGPSYTF.

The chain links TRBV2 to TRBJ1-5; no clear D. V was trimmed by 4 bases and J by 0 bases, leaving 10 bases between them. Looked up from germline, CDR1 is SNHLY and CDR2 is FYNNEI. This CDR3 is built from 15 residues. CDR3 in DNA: TGTGCCAGCAGTGTAGAGCCATATAGCAATCAGCCCCAGCATTTT. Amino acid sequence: CASSVEPYSNQPQHF.

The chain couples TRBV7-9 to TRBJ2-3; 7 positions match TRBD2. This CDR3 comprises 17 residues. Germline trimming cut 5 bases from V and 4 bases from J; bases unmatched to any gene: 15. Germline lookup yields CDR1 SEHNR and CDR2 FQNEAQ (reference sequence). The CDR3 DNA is TGTGCCAGCAGCCTCCTCCCGGTAGCGGGTACGGCAGATACGCAGTATTTT. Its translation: CASSLLPVAGTADTQYF. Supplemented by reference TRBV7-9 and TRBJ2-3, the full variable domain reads DTGVSQNPRHKITKRGQNVTFRCDPISEHNRLYWYRQTLGQGPEFLTYFQNEAQLEKSRLLSDRFSAERPKGSFSTLEIQRTEQGDSAMYLCASSLLPVAGTADTQYFGPGTRLTVL.